This entry features one T cell receptor beta chain sequence. Using a J-beta primer mix together with a sample-barcoded 5' primer, a second PCR was run for roughly 6 to 12 cycles. One entry per CDR3 protein results from TCRdb running MiXCR on the 5' RACE reads. The data hold over a million distinct CDR3 sequences, with approximately 38% observed a single time. This CDR3 has 16 residues. V lost 2 bases, J lost 5 bases, and 7 bases stayed unmatched. CDR1 and CDR2 from the germline V gene are SQVTM and ANQGSEA. The sample originates from a study of blood T cells in healthy people across ages. PBMCs numbering at least 7 million were isolated per sample.

The sample comprised blood. The chain joins TRBV29-1 to TRBJ2-1, with TRBD2 identical over 12 bases. This sequence originates from a woman between 18 and 29 years old in good health. The DNA of the CDR3 is TGCAGCGTTGAATATCCGGCTAGCGGGGGGGACAATGAGCAGTTCTTC. Its protein product is CSVEYPASGGDNEQFF.